A single sample gave rise to the 28 T cell receptor beta chains below, sequenced in a study of cytomegalovirus exposure and HLA in healthy donors. 13 Jbeta primers and 60 Vbeta primers were used for the PCR. Libraries were prepared by immunoSEQ multiplex PCR; TCRdb keeps only in-frame clonotypes and omits some of them. The repertoire includes about 180,000 clones, more than 60% of them detected once, and roughly 1.4% sits in the top ten. The sample consisted of PBMCs. The source is a young man in good health and CMV-seronegative.

The chain links TRBV2 to TRBJ2-1; D is unclear. The CDR3 is made up of 16 amino acids. V lost 2 bases and J 5 bases, leaving 16 bases between the germline ends. Germline V gene data show CDR1 as SNHLY and CDR2 as FYNNEI. Written as DNA, the CDR3 is TGTGCCAGCAGTGAACCCATGTTCATGGCCAACAATGAGCAGTTCTTC. This codes for CASSEPMFMANNEQFF.

As to this clone: Other DNA variants within this sample encode the same CDR3. The gene calls are TRBV5-1 and TRBJ2-3; 8 bases fit TRBD2. Germline assignment: CDR1 SGHRS and CDR2 YFSETQ. The V and J ends lost 0 bases and 0 bases, in that order; junction bases with no gene match: 0. The CDR3 contains 15 residues. In DNA form, the CDR3 reads TGCGCCAGCAGCTTGGGCGGGGGGAGCACAGATACGCAGTATTTT. Protein: CASSLGGGSTDTQYF.

The V call is TRBV7-9, the J call TRBJ2-4; maybe TRBD1 (6 bases). The CDR3 runs to 15 residues. Germline-derived CDR1 and CDR2 are SEHNR and FQNEAQ (reference sequence). V was shortened by 3 bases and J by 6 bases, with 15 bases between the two germline ends. Written as DNA, the CDR3 is TGTGCCAGCAGCTTCCAGGGACAATTAAGAAACATTCAGTACTTC. It is translated as CASSFQGQLRNIQYF. The variable domain in full, completed from reference TRBV7-9 and TRBJ2-4, reads DTGVSQNPRHKITKRGQNVTFRCDPISEHNRLYWYRQTLGQGPEFLTYFQNEAQLEKSRLLSDRFSAERPKGSFSTLEIQRTEQGDSAMYLCASSFQGQLRNIQYFGAGTRLSVL.

This sequence joins TRBV4-1 and TRBJ2-1; 8 nucleotides agree with TRBD1. This CDR3 is built from 14 residues. V shed 4 bases, J shed 9 bases, and the junction held 8 bases outside the gene matches. Per the germline V gene, CDR1 is MGHRA and CDR2 is YSYEKL. The chain's CDR3 is CASSPRQGWGEQFF. DNA of the CDR3: TGCGCCAGCAGCCCCCGACAGGGGTGGGGTGAGCAGTTCTTC.

This clone was seen a few times. The rearrangement links TRBV11-2 to TRBJ1-1; 9 bases match TRBD1. Looked up from germline, CDR1 is SGHAT and CDR2 is FQNNGV. The CDR3 runs to 19 residues. Unmatched junction bases numbered 13, after V lost 1 base and J lost 1 base. CDR3 residues: CASSLGARRDRVRNTEAFF. The CDR3 DNA follows: TGTGCCAGCAGCTTAGGAGCCCGCCGGGACAGGGTAAGGAACACTGAAGCTTTCTTT.

The V and J genes are TRBV7-8 and TRBJ1-1, with 11 bases fitting TRBD1. Germline trimming cut 8 bases from V and 5 bases from J; bases unmatched to any gene: 4. CDR1 and CDR2 from the germline V gene are SGHVS and FQNEAQ. This CDR3 is built from 13 residues. The CDR3 DNA reads as TGTGCCAGCGGACAGGGGGCGAGGACTGAAGCTTTCTTT. It specifies CASGQGARTEAFF.

This clone was detected only once. The rearrangement links TRBV27 to TRBJ2-1, with TRBD2 matching over 11 bases. The CDR3 spans 15 residues. V dropped 6 bases and J dropped 3; count of bases not matched to a gene: 4. Germline V gene sequence: CDR1 MNHEY, CDR2 SMNVEV (reference sequence). Written as DNA, the CDR3 is TGTGCCAGCAGCCTAGCGGGGGGAAACTACAATGAGCAGTTCTTC. This translates into CASSLAGGNYNEQFF.

The rearrangement links TRBV4-3 to TRBJ1-1; D is perhaps TRBD1 (6 bases). From germline, CDR1 is LGHNA and CDR2 YSLEER. The CDR3 spans 16 residues. Trimming took 0 bases from V and 7 from J, leaving 18 bases between them. DNA of the CDR3: TGCGCCAGCAGCCAAGATAGGGGGAGCCCCACTGGTGAAGCTTTCTTT. Its protein is CASSQDRGSPTGEAFF.

The rearrangement uses TRBV28 and TRBJ1-3, with a weak D call TRBD1 (5 bases). With 5 bases removed from V and 0 bases from J, the gap between germline ends came to 8 bases. The CDR3 runs to 14 residues. Germline V gene data show CDR1 as MDHEN and CDR2 as SYDVKM. For the CDR3, the DNA is TGTGCCAGCAGTCTACAGGTCTCTGGAAACACCATATATTTT. Amino acid sequence: CASSLQVSGNTIYF. Complete variable domain (other parts from reference TRBV28 and TRBJ1-3): DVKVTQSSRYLVKRTGEKVFLECVQDMDHENMFWYRQDPGLGLRLIYFSYDVKMKEKGDIPEGYSVSREKKERFSLILESASTNQTSMYLCASSLQVSGNTIYFGEGSWLTVV.

The V and J genes are TRBV14 and TRBJ2-1; TRBD2 agrees at 8 bases. The CDR3 is made up of 16 amino acids. Germline CDR1 is SGHDN and CDR2 is FVKESK. V lost 0 bases, J lost 6 bases, and 7 bases stayed unmatched. The CDR3 sequence is CASSQDTLSGGNEQFF. The CDR3 nucleotides are TGTGCCAGCAGCCAAGATACCCTCAGCGGGGGCAATGAGCAGTTCTTC.

The V call is TRBV5-6, the J call TRBJ2-5; maybe TRBD2 (5 bases). The ends were cut back, 5 bases at V and 3 bases at J, with 8 bases in the middle. The CDR3 totals 12 residues. Germline V gene sequence: CDR1 SGHDT, CDR2 YYEEEE. CDR3 bases: TGTGCCAGCAGTGACGGGAAAGAGACCCAGTACTTC. This gives the protein CASSDGKETQYF.

This rearrangement joins TRBV19 to TRBJ1-2; tentative D call: TRBD1 (6 bases). In germline, CDR1 is LNHDA, CDR2 SQIVND (reference sequence). Trimming removed 0 bases at V and 4 bases at J, with 12 bases between. CDR3 length: 15 residues. The CDR3 is CASSIDGQKSYGYTF. CDR3 coding DNA: TGTGCCAGTAGTATAGATGGACAGAAGAGCTATGGCTACACCTTC.

J is TRBJ1-2 and V is TRBV2, with 11 bases aligning to TRBD1. CDR1 and CDR2 from the germline V gene are SNHLY and FYNNEI. This CDR3 contains 14 residues. The trim removed 10 bases at V and 0 bases at J, leaving 4 bases unmatched. CDR3 residues: CATKGQGANYGYTF. Here the CDR3 DNA reads TGTGCCACGAAGGGACAGGGGGCTAACTATGGCTACACCTTC.

This clone was seen more than once but under ten times. The chain is built from TRBV4-3 and TRBJ1-4, with D possibly TRBD1 on 6 matching bases. The germline V gene has CDR1 LGHNA and CDR2 YSLEER. The CDR3 consists of 15 residues. Between the trimmed V and J ends, which lost 0 bases and 8 bases, there was a span of 13 bases. Written as DNA, the CDR3 is TGCGCCAGCAGCCAAGAACGAACAGGGCGAGAAAAACTGTTTTTT. Its protein is CASSQERTGREKLFF.

The chain carries TRBV4-3 and TRBJ1-1; D is perhaps TRBD1 (5 bases). The CDR3 extends over 15 amino acids. Per germline, CDR1 LGHNA and CDR2 YSLEER. Between the trimmed V and J ends, which lost 0 bases and 3 bases, there was a span of 11 bases. The CDR3 protein is CASSQDGGDDTEAFF. The CDR3 bases are TGCGCCAGCAGCCAAGACGGCGGGGACGACACTGAAGCTTTCTTT.

The chain recombines TRBV2 with TRBJ1-2; D is unresolved. Germline CDR1 SNHLY, CDR2 FYNNEI. The V and J ends lost 3 bases and 6 bases respectively, with 11 bases between them. CDR3 length equals 13 residues. This CDR3 is CASSDRRQNGYTF. The CDR3 nucleotides are TGTGCCAGCAGTGATAGGAGGCAGAATGGCTACACCTTC.

The V call is TRBV4-1, the J call TRBJ2-3; TRBD2 matches at 7 bases. The V and J ends lost 4 bases and 0 bases, in that order; junction bases with no gene match: 13. This CDR3 contains 18 residues. Germline V gene sequence: CDR1 MGHRA, CDR2 YSYEKL. The CDR3 sequence: CASSLKLASGISTDTQYF. The CDR3 DNA reads as TGCGCCAGCAGCCTTAAATTAGCTAGCGGAATTAGCACAGATACGCAGTATTTT.

A note on this clone: The missing conserved phenylalanine or tryptophan at the end of this CDR3 makes a read error likely. The limits of the CDR3 on the DNA are not certain, so only TCRdb's listed CDR3 is given. This chain uses TRBV7-3 with TRBJ2-4; the table gives TRBD1 as D, unverified against the DNA. The CDR3 adds up to 8 amino acids, both ends counted. Germline loops: CDR1 SGHTA, CDR2 FQGTGA. CDR3 sequence: CASSATGA.

This chain uses TRBV2 with TRBJ2-1; no reliable D call. The germline V and J ends were trimmed by 7 bases and 0 bases, with 13 bases remaining between them. The CDR3 length is 15 residues. CDR1 is SNHLY, CDR2 FYNNEI, per germline. CDR3 protein: CASKSSVLSYNEQFF. Here the CDR3 DNA reads TGTGCCAGCAAATCCAGCGTACTCTCCTACAATGAGCAGTTCTTC.

The chain recombines TRBV2 with TRBJ2-7, with D possibly TRBD1 on 5 matching bases. CDR1 is SNHLY and CDR2 is FYNNEI in the germline V gene. V was cut by 1 base and J by 2 bases, with 12 bases left in between. The CDR3 contains 15 residues. The CDR3 here is CASSEEETGPYEQYF. DNA for the CDR3: TGTGCCAGCAGTGAAGAGGAAACAGGTCCCTACGAGCAGTACTTC. The entire variable domain, with the rest obtained from reference TRBV2 and TRBJ2-7, is as follows: EPEVTQTPSHQVTQMGQEVILRCVPISNHLYFYWYRQILGQKVEFLVSFYNNEISEKSEIFDDQFSVERPDGSNFTLKIRSTKLEDSAMYFCASSEEETGPYEQYFGPGTRLTVT.

V usage is TRBV11-3 and J usage is TRBJ2-2, with a tentative D call TRBD2 (6 bases). Looked up from germline, CDR1 is SGHNT and CDR2 is YENEEA. The CDR3 consists of 13 residues. V was clipped by 0 bases and J by 7 bases, with 6 bases between them. CDR3 bases: TGTGCCAGCAGCTTAGAAGCGGGCGGGGAGCTGTTTTTT. Translation: CASSLEAGGELFF.

The chain is built from TRBV9 and TRBJ2-1; 11 bases are a match to TRBD2. CDR3 length: 16 residues. V dropped 0 bases and J dropped 7; count of bases not matched to a gene: 6. Germline CDR1 and CDR2: SGDLS and YYNGEE. CDR3 loop: CASSVGLAGSGNEQFF. In nucleotides, the CDR3 is TGTGCCAGCAGCGTAGGACTAGCGGGAAGTGGTAATGAGCAGTTCTTC.

This clone was found a few times. V gene TRBV7-8 combines with J gene TRBJ2-5, with a possible D match to TRBD1 (7 bases). Trimming took 1 base from V and 9 from J, leaving 21 bases between them. Germline V gives CDR1 SGHVS, CDR2 FQNEAQ. CDR3 size: 16 residues. CDR3 protein: CASSLGGRGAARAQYF. In DNA form, the CDR3 reads TGTGCCAGCAGCTTAGGGGGCAGGGGGGCGGCTAGGGCCCAGTACTTC.

This clone turned up a few times. The chain carries TRBV5-1 and TRBJ1-1; TRBD1 matches 7 bases. The CDR3 has 14 amino acids. V lost 0 bases and J lost 5; bases outside the gene matches: 4. Germline CDR1 is SGHRS and CDR2 is YFSETQ. The CDR3 is CASSLVAGGTEAFF. The CDR3 coding sequence is TGCGCCAGCAGCTTGGTAGCAGGGGGGACTGAAGCTTTCTTT. Full variable domain (rest looked up from reference TRBV5-1 and TRBJ1-1): KAGVTQTPRYLIKTRGQQVTLSCSPISGHRSVSWYQQTPGQGLQFLFEYFSETQRNKGNFPGRFSGRQFSNSRSEMNVSTLELGDSALYLCASSLVAGGTEAFFGQGTRLTVV.

The gene calls are TRBV6-5 and TRBJ1-1; 7 nucleotides match TRBD1. This CDR3 has 15 residues. The J segment lost 4 bases and the V segment lost 0 bases, leaving 5 bases of the junction unmatched. Per germline, CDR1 MNHEY and CDR2 SVGAGI. The CDR3 region is CASSYSIQGFTEAFF. The CDR3 DNA reads TGTGCCAGCAGTTACTCGATACAGGGGTTCACTGAAGCTTTCTTT.

This clone has a handful of counts. The sample has other DNA sequences that encode this CDR3 too. This chain connects TRBV6-6 to TRBJ2-3, with D uncertain. This CDR3 region has 14 residues. Trimming took off 0 bases at V and 0 bases at J, with 4 bases between the two ends. CDR1 and CDR2 (germline): MNHNY, SVGAGI (reference sequence). The CDR3, as DNA: TGTGCCAGCAGTTACTCGACTAGCACAGATACGCAGTATTTT. It codes for CASSYSTSTDTQYF.

This sequence joins TRBV5-6 and TRBJ2-7; D unclear. V lost 4 bases to trimming and J lost 7 bases, with 9 bases between them. Germline V CDR1 and CDR2: SGHDT, YYEEEE. The length of the CDR3 is 11 residues. The CDR3 loop reads CASSRRKEQYF. In DNA, the CDR3 is TGTGCCAGCAGCCGTAGAAAAGAGCAGTACTTC. Looking up the rest from reference TRBV5-6 and TRBJ2-7 gives the full variable domain: DAGVTQSPTHLIKTRGQQVTLRCSPKSGHDTVSWYQQALGQGPQFIFQYYEEEERQRGNFPDRFSGHQFPNYSSELNVNALLLGDSALYLCASSRRKEQYFGPGTRLTVT.

In regard to this clone: The junction departs from germline at one end; a sequencing error may be responsible. The chain is built from TRBV25-1 and TRBJ2-5, with TRBD1 matching 8 bases. The CDR3 consists of 12 residues. Germline loops: CDR1 MGHDK, CDR2 SYGVNS. CDR3 in DNA: TGTGCCAGTAGACAGGGGCAAGAGGCCCAGTACTTC. Translation: CASRQGQEAQYF. The full variable domain, its missing parts supplied by reference TRBV25-1 and TRBJ2-5, is EADIYQTPRYLVIGTGKKITLECSQTMGHDKMYWYQQDPGMELHLIHYSYGVNSTEKGDLSSESTVSRIRTEHFPLTLESARPSHTSQYLCASRQGQEAQYFGPGTRLLVL.